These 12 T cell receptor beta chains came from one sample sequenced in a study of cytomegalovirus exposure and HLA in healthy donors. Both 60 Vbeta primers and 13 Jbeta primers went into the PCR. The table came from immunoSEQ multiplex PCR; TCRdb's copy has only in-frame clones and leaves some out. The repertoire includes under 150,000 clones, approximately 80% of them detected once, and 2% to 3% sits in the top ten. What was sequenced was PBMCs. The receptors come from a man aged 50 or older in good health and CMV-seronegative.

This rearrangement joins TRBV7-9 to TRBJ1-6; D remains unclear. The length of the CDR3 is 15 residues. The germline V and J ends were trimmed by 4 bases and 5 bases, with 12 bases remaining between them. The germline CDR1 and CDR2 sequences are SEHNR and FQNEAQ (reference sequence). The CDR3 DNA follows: TGTGCCAGCAGCTACGCGGGAGGCAATAATTCACCCCTCCACTTT. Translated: CASSYAGGNNSPLHF.

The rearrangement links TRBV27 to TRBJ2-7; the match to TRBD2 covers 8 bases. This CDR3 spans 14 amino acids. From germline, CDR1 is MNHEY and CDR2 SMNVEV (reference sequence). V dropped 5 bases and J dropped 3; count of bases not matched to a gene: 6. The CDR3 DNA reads TGTGCCAGCAGTATTGGCGGGGGGTACTACGAGCAGTACTTC. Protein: CASSIGGGYYEQYF.

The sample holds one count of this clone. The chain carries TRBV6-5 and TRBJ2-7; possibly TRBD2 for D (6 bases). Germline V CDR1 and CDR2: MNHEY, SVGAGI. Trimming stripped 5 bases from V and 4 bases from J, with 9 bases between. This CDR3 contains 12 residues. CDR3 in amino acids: CASSLGGYEQYF. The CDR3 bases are TGTGCCAGCAGTCTGGGGGGATACGAGCAGTACTTC.

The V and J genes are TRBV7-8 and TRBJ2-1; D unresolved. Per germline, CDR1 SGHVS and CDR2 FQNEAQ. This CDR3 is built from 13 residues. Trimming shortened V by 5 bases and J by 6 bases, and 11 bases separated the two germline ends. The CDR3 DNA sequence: TGTGCCAGCAGCCAAAATAGAGGCAATGAGCAGTTCTTC. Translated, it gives CASSQNRGNEQFF. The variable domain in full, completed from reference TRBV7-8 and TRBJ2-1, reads GAGVSQSPRYKVAKRGQDVALRCDPISGHVSLFWYQQALGQGPEFLTYFQNEAQLDKSGLPSDRFFAERPEGSVSTLKIQRTQQEDSAVYLCASSQNRGNEQFFGPGTRLTVL.

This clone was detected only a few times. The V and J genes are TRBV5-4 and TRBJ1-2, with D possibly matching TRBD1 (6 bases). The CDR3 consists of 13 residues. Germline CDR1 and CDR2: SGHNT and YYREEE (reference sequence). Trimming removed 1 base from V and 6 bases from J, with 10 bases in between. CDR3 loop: CASSLFGQNGYTF. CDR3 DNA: TGTGCCAGCAGCTTGTTTGGACAGAATGGCTACACCTTC.

The CDR3 nucleotides read TGTGCCATCAGTGAGGGGACAGGGGTTGACACTGAAGCTTTCTTT. Translating gives CAISEGTGVDTEAFF. The V gene is TRBV10-3, the J gene TRBJ1-1; 10 bases fit TRBD1. After removal of 2 bases from V and 3 bases from J, the junction contained 3 bases not matched to a gene. This CDR3 is built from 15 residues. Germline-derived CDR1 and CDR2 are ENHRY and SYGVKD.

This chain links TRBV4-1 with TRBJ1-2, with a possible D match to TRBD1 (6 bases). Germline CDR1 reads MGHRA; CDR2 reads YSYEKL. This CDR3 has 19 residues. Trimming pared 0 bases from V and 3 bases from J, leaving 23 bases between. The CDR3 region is CASSQEGLQGHDPYYGYTF. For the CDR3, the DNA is TGCGCCAGCAGCCAAGAGGGTTTGCAGGGACACGACCCTTACTATGGCTACACCTTC.

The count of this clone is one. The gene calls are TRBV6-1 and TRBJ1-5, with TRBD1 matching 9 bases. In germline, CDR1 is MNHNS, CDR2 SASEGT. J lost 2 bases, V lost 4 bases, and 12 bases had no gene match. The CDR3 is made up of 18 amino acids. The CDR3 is CASSVYGTGITGNQPQHF. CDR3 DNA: TGTGCCAGCAGTGTCTACGGGACAGGGATTACGGGCAATCAGCCCCAGCATTTT.

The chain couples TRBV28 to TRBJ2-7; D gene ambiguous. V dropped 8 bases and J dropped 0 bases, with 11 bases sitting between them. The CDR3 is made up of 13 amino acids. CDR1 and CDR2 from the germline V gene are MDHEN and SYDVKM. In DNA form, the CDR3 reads TGTGCCAGCGGGTTATGGAGCTCCTACGAGCAGTACTTC. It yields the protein CASGLWSSYEQYF.

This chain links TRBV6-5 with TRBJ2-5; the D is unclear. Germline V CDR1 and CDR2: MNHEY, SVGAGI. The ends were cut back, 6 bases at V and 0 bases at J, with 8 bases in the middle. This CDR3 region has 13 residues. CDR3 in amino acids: CASSHYYQETQYF. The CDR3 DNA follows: TGTGCCAGCAGCCACTATTACCAAGAGACCCAGTACTTC.

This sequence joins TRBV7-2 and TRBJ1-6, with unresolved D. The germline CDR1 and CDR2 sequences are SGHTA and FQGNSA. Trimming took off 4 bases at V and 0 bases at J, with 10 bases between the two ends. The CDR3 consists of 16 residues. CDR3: CASSSREPSYNSPLHF. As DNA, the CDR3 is TGTGCCAGCAGCTCCCGGGAACCCTCCTATAATTCACCCCTCCACTTT.

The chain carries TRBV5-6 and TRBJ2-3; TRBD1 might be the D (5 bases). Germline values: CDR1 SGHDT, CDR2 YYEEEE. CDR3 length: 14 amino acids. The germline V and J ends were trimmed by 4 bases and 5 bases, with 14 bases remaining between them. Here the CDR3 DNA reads TGTGCCAGCAGCCCGGATCCGGACAAAGATACGCAGTATTTT. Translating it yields CASSPDPDKDTQYF.